This T cell receptor (beta chain) was captured by sequencing in a study of blood T cell repertoires in COVID-19 (dated by TCRdb to 2019 to 2021). A note on the overall study: Samples from collaborators originated in the United States, Italy and Spain and spanned both the acute and convalescent phases of COVID-19. The prospective study material was composed of cDNA or gDNA derived from T cells, B-cell-depleted T cells, or PBMCs. Deeply sampled blood TCRbeta repertoires from subjects exposed to, actively infected with, or recovered from COVID-19 were included in the dataset. The repertoires were made available in a free public database intended to serve as a resource for research on the immune response to SARS-CoV-2. The samples were drawn from two sources: the first 160 participants of the ongoing ImmuneRACE study, and some 1,300 subjects contributed by 6 global collaborators. The sample metadata nearly always contained a de-identified subject ID, COVID-19 status, age in years and sex. Where available, HLA class I and class II types were obtained from metadata supplied by the sample provider rather than from assay-based typing. Summary of the overall study and its limitations: Clinical and demographic metadata were provided uncurated, with the amount varying by source and participant.

TCRbeta CDR3 regions were amplified from genomic DNA using the immunoSEQ Assay, a bias-controlled multiplex PCR. In the original analysis: Nucleated cell counts per sample were estimated from amplification of reference gene primers within the assay. To quantify the absolute abundance of each unique TCRbeta CDR3 rearrangement, sequence reads were collapsed and filtered. For each sample, productive Simpson clonality was calculated by taking the square root of Simpson's diversity index across productive rearrangements. The table comes from immuneACCESS by way of TCRdb, which keeps in-frame sequences with V and J called. Part of the clones is missing from these tables; in studies checked, under half for an unresolved V gene and the rest for unknown reasons. Clonal size and the V and J genes are those of that table, whereas D and trimming came from the DNA. A total of 15,000 or so clones appear in this sample, approximately 86% of them only once. The ten largest clones add up to approximately 2.6% of the sample.

The CDR3, from cysteine to phenylalanine, totals 14 residues. Only the CDR3 DNA is retained, 42 bases long and in frame from the first base. From the germline V gene, CDR1 is SGHTA and CDR2 is FQGNSA. The V and J ends are trimmed by 5 bases and 2 bases, leaving 12 bases between them. For this clone: Its specific antigen is unknown. There are no base qualities to consult, and no much larger clone falls within one base.

Whole blood was collected in K2EDTA tubes by collaborating institutions according to the institutions' own protocols. For TCRbeta analysis, collaborators shipped samples in one of three forms: frozen whole blood, isolated PBMCs, or DNA extracted from either of those sample types. The source of this sequence is a human donor in a cohort sampled during active COVID-19. The sequence is built from TRBV7-2 and TRBJ2-5, with the D gene call left open. Input material: peripheral blood. For the CDR3, the sequence is CASSLYSNQETQYF. The DNA sequence is as follows: TGTGCCAGCAGCCTCTATAGCAATCAAGAGACCCAGTACTTC.